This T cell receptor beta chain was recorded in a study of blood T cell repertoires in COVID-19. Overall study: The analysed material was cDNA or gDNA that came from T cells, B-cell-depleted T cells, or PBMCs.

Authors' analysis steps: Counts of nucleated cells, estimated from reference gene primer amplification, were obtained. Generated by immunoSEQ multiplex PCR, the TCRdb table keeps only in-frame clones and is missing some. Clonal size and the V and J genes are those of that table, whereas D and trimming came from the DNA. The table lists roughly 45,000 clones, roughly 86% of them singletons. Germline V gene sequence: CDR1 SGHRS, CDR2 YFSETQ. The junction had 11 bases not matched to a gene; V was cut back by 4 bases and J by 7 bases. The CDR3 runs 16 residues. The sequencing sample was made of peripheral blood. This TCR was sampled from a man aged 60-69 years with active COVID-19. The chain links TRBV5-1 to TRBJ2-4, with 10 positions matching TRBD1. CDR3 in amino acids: CASSTDPTGGSNIQYF. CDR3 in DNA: TGCGCCAGCAGCACTGACCCGACAGGGGGCTCGAACATTCAGTACTTC.